Reported below is one T cell receptor (beta chain). This entry is derived from a study of shared clonotypes between healthy human individuals. The assay was immunoSEQ multiplex PCR, and TCRdb's table has in-frame clones only and misses some. The data hold roughly 2.5 million clones, with around nine tenths observed a single time. V lost 2 bases and J 4 bases, leaving 9 bases between the germline ends. CDR1 is MNHEY, CDR2 SMNVEV, per germline (reference sequence). The CDR3 totals 13 residues. The chain employs TRBV27 and TRBJ2-7; D not certain. This TCR was sampled from a young man in good health. The sample comprised naive CD4+ T cells sorted from blood. Subset defined: CD45RA+ positively selected. CDR3 sequence (DNA): TGTGCCAGCAGTTTAGGCAGGCGGTACGAGCAGTACTTC. The encoded protein is CASSLGRRYEQYF.